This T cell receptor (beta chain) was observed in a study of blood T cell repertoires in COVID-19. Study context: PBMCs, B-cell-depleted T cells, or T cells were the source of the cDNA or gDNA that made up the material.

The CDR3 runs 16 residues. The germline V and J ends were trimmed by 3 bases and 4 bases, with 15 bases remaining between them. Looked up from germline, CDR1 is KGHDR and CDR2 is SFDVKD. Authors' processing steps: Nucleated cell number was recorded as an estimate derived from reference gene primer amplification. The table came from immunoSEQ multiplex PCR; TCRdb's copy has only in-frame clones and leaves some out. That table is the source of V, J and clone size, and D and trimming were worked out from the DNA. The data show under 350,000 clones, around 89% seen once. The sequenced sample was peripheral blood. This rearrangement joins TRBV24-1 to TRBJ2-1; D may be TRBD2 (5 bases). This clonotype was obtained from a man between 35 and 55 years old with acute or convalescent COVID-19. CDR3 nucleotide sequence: TGTGCCACCAGTGATAGTGTGAGGGCCCCATACAATGAGCAGTTCTTC. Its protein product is CATSDSVRAPYNEQFF.